This TCR beta chain was sequenced in a study of blood T cell repertoires in COVID-19. Measured with immunoSEQ multiplex PCR; TCRdb has only the in-frame clones, and not every one. The sample yields over 250,000 clones, roughly 90% seen once. Only one count was recorded for this clone. This CDR3 is built from 12 residues. CDR1 LGHDT and CDR2 YNNKEL come from the germline V gene (reference sequence). V lost 7 bases and J lost 2, with 8 bases in between. This sequence was found in a man aged 50 to 60 with acute or convalescent COVID-19. The sample taken for sequencing was peripheral blood. The chain is built from TRBV3-1 (or the pseudogene TRBV3-2) and TRBJ2-5; D remains ambiguous. The CDR3 loop is CASNSYQETQYF. CDR3 nucleotide sequence: TGTGCCAGCAACTCCTATCAAGAGACCCAGTACTTC.